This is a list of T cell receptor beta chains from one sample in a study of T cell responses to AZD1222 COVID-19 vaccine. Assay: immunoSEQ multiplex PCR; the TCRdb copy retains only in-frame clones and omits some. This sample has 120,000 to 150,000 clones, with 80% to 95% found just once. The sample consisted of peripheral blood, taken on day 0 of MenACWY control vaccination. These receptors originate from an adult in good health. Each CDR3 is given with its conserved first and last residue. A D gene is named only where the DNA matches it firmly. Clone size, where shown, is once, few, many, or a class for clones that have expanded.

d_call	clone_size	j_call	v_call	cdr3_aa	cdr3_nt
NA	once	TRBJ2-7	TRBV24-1	CATRGPRGEQYF	TGTGCCACCAGGGGACCCCGAGGCGAGCAGTACTTC
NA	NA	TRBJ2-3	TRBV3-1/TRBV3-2	CASSQVNPDTQYF	TGTGCCAGCAGCCAAGTAAACCCAGATACGCAGTATTTT
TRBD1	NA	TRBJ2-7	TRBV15	CATNLVPGQGAQYF	TGTGCCACCAACCTAGTTCCGGGACAGGGTGCGCAGTACTTC
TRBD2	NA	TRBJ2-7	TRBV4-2	CASSLESSGRGYEQYF	TGTGCCAGCAGCCTCGAATCTAGCGGGAGGGGCTACGAGCAGTACTTC
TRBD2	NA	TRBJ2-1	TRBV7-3	CASSFAGTSGIGEQFF	TGTGCCAGCAGCTTCGCCGGGACTAGCGGGATTGGTGAGCAGTTCTTC
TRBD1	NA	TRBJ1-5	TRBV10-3	CAISPGQGGNQPQHF	TGTGCCATCAGCCCGGGACAGGGTGGCAATCAGCCCCAGCATTTT
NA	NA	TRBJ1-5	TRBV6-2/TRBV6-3	CASSYREQPQHF	TGTGCCAGCAGTTACAGGGAACAGCCCCAGCATTTT
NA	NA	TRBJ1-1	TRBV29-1	CSVDQGLNTEAFF	TGCAGCGTTGATCAGGGGCTGAACACTGAAGCTTTCTTT
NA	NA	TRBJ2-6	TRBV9	CASSRWGQSFGANVLTF	TGTGCCAGCAGCCGTTGGGGGCAGAGCTTTGGGGCCAACGTCCTGACTTTC
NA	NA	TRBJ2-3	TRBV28	CASSLTGRDRQYF	TGTGCCAGCAGCTTGACTGGGCGGGACAGACAGTATTTT
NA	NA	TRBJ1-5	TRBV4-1	CASSRVPETRAVNQPQHF	TGCGCCAGCAGCCGAGTACCAGAAACCCGGGCCGTTAATCAGCCCCAGCATTTT
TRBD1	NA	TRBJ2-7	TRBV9	CASSVAPGAGGSYEQYF	TGTGCCAGCAGCGTAGCTCCCGGGGCAGGGGGTAGCTACGAGCAGTACTTC
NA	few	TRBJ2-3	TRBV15	CATSLATDTQYF	TGTGCCACCAGCCTAGCCACAGATACGCAGTATTTT
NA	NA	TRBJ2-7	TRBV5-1	CASSGGGISYEQYF	TGCGCCAGCAGCGGAGGGGGAATCTCCTACGAGCAGTACTTC
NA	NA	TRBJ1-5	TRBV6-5	CASSSGQYSNQPQHF	TGTGCCAGCAGCTCCGGACAGTATAGCAATCAGCCCCAGCATTTT
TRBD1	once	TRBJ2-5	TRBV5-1	CASRRGQEETQYF	TGCGCCAGCAGAAGGGGGCAGGAGGAGACCCAGTACTTC
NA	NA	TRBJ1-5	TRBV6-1	CASSEFRTDNNQPQHF	TGTGCCAGCAGTGAATTTCGAACCGATAACAATCAGCCCCAGCATTTT
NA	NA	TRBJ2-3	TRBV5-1	CASSLWGSTDTQYF	TGCGCCAGCAGCTTGTGGGGGTCCACAGATACGCAGTATTTT
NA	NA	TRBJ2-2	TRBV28	CASSSGAANTGELFF	TGTGCCAGCAGTTCAGGGGCGGCGAACACCGGGGAGCTGTTTTTT
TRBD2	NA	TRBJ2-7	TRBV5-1	CASSRASGSDSSYEQYF	TGCGCCAGCAGCCGAGCTAGCGGGAGCGACAGCTCCTACGAGCAGTACTTC
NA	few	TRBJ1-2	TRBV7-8	CASSFEGGGYTF	TGTGCCAGCAGCTTTGAGGGGGGTGGCTACACCTTC
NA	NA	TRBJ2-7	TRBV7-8	CASSLTAFYEQYF	TGTGCCAGCAGCTTAACAGCGTTCTACGAGCAGTACTTC
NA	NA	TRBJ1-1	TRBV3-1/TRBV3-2	CASSQGGTMNTEAFF	TGTGCCAGCAGCCAAGGGGGGACAATGAACACTGAAGCTTTCTTT
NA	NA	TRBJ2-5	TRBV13	CASSRYRDPQETQYF	TGTGCCAGCAGCAGATACAGGGACCCCCAAGAGACCCAGTACTTC
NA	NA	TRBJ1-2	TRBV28	CASSLAVLYGYTF	TGTGCCAGCAGTTTGGCCGTTCTATATGGCTACACCTTC
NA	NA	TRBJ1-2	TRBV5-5	CASSLSHFNYGYTF	TGTGCCAGCAGCTTATCGCACTTTAACTATGGCTACACCTTC
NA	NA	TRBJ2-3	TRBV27	CASSFRDRTDTQYF	TGTGCCAGCAGTTTCCGGGATCGCACAGATACGCAGTATTTT
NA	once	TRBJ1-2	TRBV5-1	CASSLGLTNYGYTF	TGCGCCAGCAGCTTGGGACTGACTAACTATGGCTACACCTTC
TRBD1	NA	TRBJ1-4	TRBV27	CASRSRDRHGKLFF	TGTGCCAGCAGGTCCAGGGACAGGCACGGAAAACTGTTTTTT
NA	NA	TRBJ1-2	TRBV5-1	CASSAGQQNYGYTF	TGCGCCAGCAGCGCCGGACAACAAAACTATGGCTACACCTTC
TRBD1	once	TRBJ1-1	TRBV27	CASRYRGSTEAFF	TGTGCCAGCAGATACAGGGGGTCCACTGAAGCTTTCTTT